These 7 T cell receptor beta chains were all obtained from the same sample, sequenced in a study of human T cells and chemical hapten exposure. MiXCR, run by TCRdb on the RACE reads, gives a single entry per CDR3 protein. The repertoire has about 77,000 distinct CDR3 sequences, around 9.4% of them found once; the top ten carry 1.7%. Time point reported: healthy volunteer bleed at 6 weeks. Whole blood that had not been fractionated was the source of extracted total RNA. The sample comprised whole blood. These receptors were taken from a female donor in good health. Some clones in this sample may be carry-over from other donors' samples.

In this sample, this clonotype turned up many times. J is TRBJ2-1 and V is TRBV6-4, with 10 bases matching TRBD2. J gave up 9 bases and V 2 bases, and 7 bases lay outside the gene matches. The CDR3 runs to 15 residues. Germline loops: CDR1 MRHNA, CDR2 SNTAGT. CDR3 nucleotides: TGTGCCAGCAGTGACAGCGGGGGGGCCGAGGGTGAGCAGTTCTTC. Residues: CASSDSGGAEGEQFF.

This clonotype was seen a few times. V usage is TRBV5-4 and J usage is TRBJ2-3; TRBD2 might be the D (5 bases). V lost 0 bases and J 2 bases, leaving 10 bases between the germline ends. Germline V CDR1 and CDR2: SGHNT, YYREEE (reference sequence). This CDR3 has 15 amino acids. The CDR3 coding sequence is TGTGCCAGCAGCTTGGTAGGACTCATCACAGATACGCAGTATTTT. Encoded protein: CASSLVGLITDTQYF. Together with reference TRBV5-4 and TRBJ2-3, the CDR3 gives the full variable domain: ETGVTQSPTHLIKTRGQQVTLRCSSQSGHNTVSWYQQALGQGPQFIFQYYREEENGRGNFPPRFSGLQFPNYSSELNVNALELDDSALYLCASSLVGLITDTQYFGPGTRLTVL.

In this sample, this clonotype turned up a few times. The chain combines TRBV6-2 or TRBV6-3 with TRBJ2-3; 8 nucleotides match TRBD1. Germline assignment: CDR1 MNHEY and CDR2 SVGEGT. Unmatched junction bases numbered 6, after V lost 2 bases and J lost 2 bases. The CDR3 runs 16 residues. The CDR3 is CASSYRDRPPTDTQYF. The CDR3 DNA reads TGTGCCAGCAGTTACCGGGACAGGCCCCCCACAGATACGCAGTATTTT.

This clonotype has more than one count but fewer than ten. This chain uses TRBV7-9 with TRBJ2-7, with D possibly called TRBD1 or TRBD2 (6 bases each). The germline V gene has CDR1 SEHNR and CDR2 FQNEAQ (reference sequence). The V gene lost 1 base and the J gene lost 4 bases, with 14 bases spanning the gap. The CDR3 sequence is 15 residues long. CDR3 nucleotides: TGTGCCAGCAGCTTAGAGGGGGGTATAGGTTACGAGCAGTACTTC. Protein product: CASSLEGGIGYEQYF.

The chain uses TRBV20-1 and TRBJ1-4; D gene ambiguous. Between the trimmed V and J ends, which lost 5 bases and 0 bases, there was a span of 7 bases. The CDR3 has 13 amino acids. In germline, CDR1 is DFQATT, CDR2 SNEGSKA (reference sequence). In nucleotides, the CDR3 is TGCAGTGCTCCTTATACAACTAATGAAAAACTGTTTTTT. Translation: CSAPYTTNEKLFF.

J is TRBJ1-1 and V is TRBV28; 7 bases are a match to TRBD1. V gave up 3 bases and J gave up 6 bases; unmatched junction bases: 1. CDR1 and CDR2 (germline): MDHEN, SYDVKM. The CDR3 contains 12 residues. The CDR3 loop reads CASSFQGAEAFF. CDR3 bases: TGTGCCAGCAGTTTCCAGGGGGCTGAAGCTTTCTTT. Variable domain in full (rest from reference TRBV28 and TRBJ1-1): DVKVTQSSRYLVKRTGEKVFLECVQDMDHENMFWYRQDPGLGLRLIYFSYDVKMKEKGDIPEGYSVSREKKERFSLILESASTNQTSMYLCASSFQGAEAFFGQGTRLTVV.

This clonotype was found many times. V gene TRBV7-9 combines with J gene TRBJ2-1; D ambiguous. Between the trimmed V and J ends, which lost 6 bases and 9 bases, there was a span of 12 bases. There are 12 residues in the CDR3. From germline, CDR1 is SEHNR and CDR2 FQNEAQ (reference sequence). CDR3 sequence: CASRTYLLEQFF. The CDR3 nucleotides are TGTGCCAGCAGGACCTATTTACTTGAGCAGTTCTTC.